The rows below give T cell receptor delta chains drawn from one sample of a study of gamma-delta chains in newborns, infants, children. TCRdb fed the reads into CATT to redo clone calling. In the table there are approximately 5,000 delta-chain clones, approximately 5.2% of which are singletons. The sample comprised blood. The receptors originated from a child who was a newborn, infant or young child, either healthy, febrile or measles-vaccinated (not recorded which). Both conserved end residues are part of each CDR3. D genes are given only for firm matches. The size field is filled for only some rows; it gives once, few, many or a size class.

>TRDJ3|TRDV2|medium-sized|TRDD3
TGTGCCTGTGACACTGGGGGATACACAACCTGGGACACCCGACAGATGTTTTTC
CACDTGGYTTWDTRQMFF
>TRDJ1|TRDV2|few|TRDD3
TGTGCCTGCAGCTATCTGGGGGAGGCGGACACCGATAAACTCATCTTT
CACSYLGEADTDKLIF
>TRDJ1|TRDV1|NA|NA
TGTGCTCTTGGGGAAGCCGCACGAATAGTACTGTTATCCGATACCACTAAACTCATCTTT
CALGEAARIVLLSDTTKLIF
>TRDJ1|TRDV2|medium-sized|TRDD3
TGTGCCTGTGACGTACTGGGGGATACTAAACTCATCTTT
CACDVLGDTKLIF
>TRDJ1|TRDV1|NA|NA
TGTGCTCTCGGGGAAGTTTGGATTCGGGATCTCTACACCGATAAACTCATCTTT
CALGEVWIRDLYTDKLIF
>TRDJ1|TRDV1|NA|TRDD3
TGTGCTCTTGGGGAAGACTTCTTCCCCGGCGGGTACTGGGGGATACGTTTCATCTTT
CALGEDFFPGGYWGIRFIF
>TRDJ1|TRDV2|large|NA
TGTGCCTGTGACCTAATAGGGCGGGATCGGACCGATAAACTCATCTTT
CACDLIGRDRTDKLIF
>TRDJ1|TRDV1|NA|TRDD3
TGTGCTCTTGGGGCGATCCTTGGGGGATACCCCTTTTTGGATAAACTCATCTTT
CALGAILGGYPFLDKLIF
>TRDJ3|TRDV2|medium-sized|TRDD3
TGTGCCTGTGACACCGTGGTGGGGGATACCACCTGGGACACCCGACAGATGTTTTTC
CACDTVVGDTTWDTRQMFF
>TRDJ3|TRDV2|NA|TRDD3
TGTGCCTGTGACCCCACTGGGGGATACGCGAGCTCCTGGGACACCCGACAGATGTTTTTC
CACDPTGGYASSWDTRQMFF
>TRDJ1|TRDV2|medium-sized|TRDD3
TGTGCCTGTGACACTCTTTCCCAGGGATACGCGTACACCGATAAACTCATCTTT
CACDTLSQGYAYTDKLIF
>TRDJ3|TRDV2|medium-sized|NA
TGTGCCTGTGACACACCTGGGTTGGGTCTCTCCTGGGACACCCGACAGATGTTTTTC
CACDTPGLGLSWDTRQMFF
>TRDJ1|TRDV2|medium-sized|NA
TGTGCCTGTGACTCGATTAGGGAGATACGGGGAACCGATAAACTCATCTTT
CACDSIREIRGTDKLIF
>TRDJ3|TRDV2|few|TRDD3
TGTGCCTGTGACACCGTACTGGGGGATACTAGCTGGGACACCCGACAGATGTTTTTC
CACDTVLGDTSWDTRQMFF
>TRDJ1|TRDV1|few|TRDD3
TGCGCTCTTGGGGAACTGGAGCTCTCGTACTGGGGGGGGCTGTACACCGATAAACTCATCTTT
CALGELELSYWGGLYTDKLIF
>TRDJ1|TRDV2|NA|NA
TGTGCCTGTGCCTACGTCGGGATGGGGGGAACCACCTGCACCGATAAACTCATCTTT
CACAYVGMGGTTCTDKLIF
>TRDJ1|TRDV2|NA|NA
TGTGCCTGTGACACCGTTGGGGTCAAGGGGGGCACCGATAAACTCATCTTT
CACDTVGVKGGTDKLIF
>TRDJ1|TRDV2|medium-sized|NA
TGTGCCTGTGACAGTCTACGACGTACTGGGTTTGACACCGATAAACTCATCTTT
CACDSLRRTGFDTDKLIF
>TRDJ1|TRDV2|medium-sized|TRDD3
TGTGCCTGTGACAGTCCCTTCCTGGGGGATACGCGTGGCGATAAACTCATCTTT
CACDSPFLGDTRGDKLIF
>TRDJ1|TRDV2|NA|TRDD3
TGTGCCTGTGACAGCATACTGGGGGGTTACACCGATAAACTCATCTTT
CACDSILGGYTDKLIF
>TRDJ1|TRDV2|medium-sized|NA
TGTGCCTGTGACACCGTTCAAATGCACCAGGACGGGGGGGATAAACTCATCTTT
CACDTVQMHQDGGDKLIF
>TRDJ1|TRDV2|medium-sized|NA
TGTGCCTGTGACACCGTGGGAGGAGATACCATCTGGGATAAACTCATCTTT
CACDTVGGDTIWDKLIF
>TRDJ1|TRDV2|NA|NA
TGTGCCTGTGACACCTTGGGGGGCAAGATGCCCGATAAACTCATCTTT
CACDTLGGKMPDKLIF
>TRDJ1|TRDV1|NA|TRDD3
TGTGCTCTTGGGGAACCGCGGGTGCGGCTACGAGGTACTGGGGGATACCACGATAAACTCATCTTT
CALGEPRVRLRGTGGYHDKLIF
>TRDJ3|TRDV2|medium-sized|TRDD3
TGTGCCTGTGACACCATCGGGGGATCGCCCTGGGACACCCGACAGATGTTTTTC
CACDTIGGSPWDTRQMFF
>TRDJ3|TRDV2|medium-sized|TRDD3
TGTGCCTGTGACACGCCGGTACTGGGGGATCTCTCCTGGGACACCCGACAGATGTTTTTC
CACDTPVLGDLSWDTRQMFF
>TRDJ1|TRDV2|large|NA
TGTGCCTGTGACGCGATGACCGGGTCATTGCCAAACACCGATAAACTCATCTTT
CACDAMTGSLPNTDKLIF
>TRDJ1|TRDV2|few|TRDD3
TGTGCCTGTGATTTACTGGGGGATACGCTAAGCGATAAACTCATCTTT
CACDLLGDTLSDKLIF
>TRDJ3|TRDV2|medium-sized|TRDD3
TGTGCCTGTGACACCATACGACTGGGGGATACTCGAGGCTCCTGGGACACCCGACAGATGTTTTTC
CACDTIRLGDTRGSWDTRQMFF
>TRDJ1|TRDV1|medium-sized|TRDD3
TGTGCTCTTGGGGACCACGTCCCCTCCCCGTACTGGGGAAAGGCCGATAAACTCATCTTT
CALGDHVPSPYWGKADKLIF
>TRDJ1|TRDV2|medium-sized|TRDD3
TGTGCCTGTGACACGCTCGTACTGGGGGATACAATCCCCGATAAACTCATCTTT
CACDTLVLGDTIPDKLIF
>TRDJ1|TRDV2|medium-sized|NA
TGTGCCTGTGACACCGTACGGGGGCCCACCGATAAACTCATCTTT
CACDTVRGPTDKLIF
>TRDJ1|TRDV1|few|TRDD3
TGTGCTCTTGGGGAACCCTGTCCTAGGGGTAGTAAATTATGGGGGAGTGTGGACACCGATAAACTCATCTTT
CALGEPCPRGSKLWGSVDTDKLIF